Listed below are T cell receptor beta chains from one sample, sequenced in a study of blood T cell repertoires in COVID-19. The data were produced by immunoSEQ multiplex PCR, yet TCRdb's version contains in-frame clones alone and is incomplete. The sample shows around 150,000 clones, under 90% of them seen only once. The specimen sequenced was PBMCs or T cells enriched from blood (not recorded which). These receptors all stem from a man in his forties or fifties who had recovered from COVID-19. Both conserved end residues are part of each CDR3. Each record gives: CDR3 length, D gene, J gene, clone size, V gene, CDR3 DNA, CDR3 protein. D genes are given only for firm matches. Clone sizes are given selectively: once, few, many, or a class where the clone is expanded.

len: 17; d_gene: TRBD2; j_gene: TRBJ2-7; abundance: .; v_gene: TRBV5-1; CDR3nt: TGCGCCAGCAGCTTGGTCTCGACTAGCGGGCTCAACTACGAGCAGTACTTC; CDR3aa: CASSLVSTSGLNYEQYF
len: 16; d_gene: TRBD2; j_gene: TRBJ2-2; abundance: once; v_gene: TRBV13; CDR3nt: TGTGCCAGCAGCTTCTGGCGGGGGGGCCGAACCGGGGAGCTGTTTTTT; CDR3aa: CASSFWRGGRTGELFF
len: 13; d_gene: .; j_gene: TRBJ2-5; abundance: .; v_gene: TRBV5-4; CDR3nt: TGTGCCAGCAGCTTGGCGGTCCAAGAGACCCAGTACTTC; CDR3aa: CASSLAVQETQYF
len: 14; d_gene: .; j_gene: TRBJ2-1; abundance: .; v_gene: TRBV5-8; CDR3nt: TGTGCCAGCAGCTTGGTGGGGGGCTACAATGAGCAGTTCTTC; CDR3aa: CASSLVGGYNEQFF
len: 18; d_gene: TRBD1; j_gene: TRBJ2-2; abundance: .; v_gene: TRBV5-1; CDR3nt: TGCGCCAGCACACCGGGACAGGGGGCCTCAGTGAACACCGGGGAGCTGTTTTTT; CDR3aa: CASTPGQGASVNTGELFF
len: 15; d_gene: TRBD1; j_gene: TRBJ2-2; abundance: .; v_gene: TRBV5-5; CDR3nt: TGTGCCAGCAGCTTATTACAGGGGGCTGCCGGGGAGCTGTTTTTT; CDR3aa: CASSLLQGAAGELFF
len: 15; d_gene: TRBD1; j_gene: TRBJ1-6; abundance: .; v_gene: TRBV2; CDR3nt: TGTGCCAGCAGTGAAGGGACAGGGAGTAATTCACCCCTCCACTTT; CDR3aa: CASSEGTGSNSPLHF
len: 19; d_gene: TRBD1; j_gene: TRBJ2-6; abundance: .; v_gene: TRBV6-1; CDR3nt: TGTGCCAGCAGTGAAATAACCGGGACAGGGATCTCTGGGGCCAACGTCCTGACTTTC; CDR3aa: CASSEITGTGISGANVLTF
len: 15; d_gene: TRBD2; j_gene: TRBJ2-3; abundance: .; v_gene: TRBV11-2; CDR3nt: TGTGCCAGCAGCTTAGATCAGCTAGCGGCAGATACGCAGTATTTT; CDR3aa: CASSLDQLAADTQYF
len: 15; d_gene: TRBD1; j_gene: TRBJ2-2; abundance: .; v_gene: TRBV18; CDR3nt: TGTGCCAGCTCACCTGGGACAGGTCGCACCGGGGAGCTGTTTTTT; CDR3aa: CASSPGTGRTGELFF
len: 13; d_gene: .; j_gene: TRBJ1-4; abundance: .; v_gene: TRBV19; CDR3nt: TGTGCCAGTCGGATGGGGGGTGGTGAAAAACTGTTTTTT; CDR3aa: CASRMGGGEKLFF
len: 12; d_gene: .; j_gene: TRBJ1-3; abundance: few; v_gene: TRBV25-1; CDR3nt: TGTGCCAGCAGCCCTCCTGGAAACACCATATATTTT; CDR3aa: CASSPPGNTIYF
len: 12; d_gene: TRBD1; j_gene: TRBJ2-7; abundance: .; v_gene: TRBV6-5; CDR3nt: TGTGCCAGCTCTTTCGGGACAGCCGAGCAGTACTTC; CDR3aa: CASSFGTAEQYF
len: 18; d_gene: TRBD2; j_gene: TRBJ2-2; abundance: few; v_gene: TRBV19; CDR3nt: TGTGCCAGTAGCCTGGGGTGGGTAGCGGGAGTTAACACCGGGGAGCTGTTTTTT; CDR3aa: CASSLGWVAGVNTGELFF
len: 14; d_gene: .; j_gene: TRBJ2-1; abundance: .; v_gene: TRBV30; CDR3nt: TGTGCCTGGAGTTGGGGGGGCTCCTATAATGAGCAGTTCTTC; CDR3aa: CAWSWGGSYNEQFF
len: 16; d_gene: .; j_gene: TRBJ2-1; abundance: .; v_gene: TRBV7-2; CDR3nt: TGTGCCAGCACCCACGGGGGAGCAAGCTCCTACAATGAGCAGTTCTTC; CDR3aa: CASTHGGASSYNEQFF
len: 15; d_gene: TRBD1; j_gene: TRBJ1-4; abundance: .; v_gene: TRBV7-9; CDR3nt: TGTGCCAGCAGCTTGGGGACAGGGTCTTACGAAAAACTGTTTTTT; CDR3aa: CASSLGTGSYEKLFF
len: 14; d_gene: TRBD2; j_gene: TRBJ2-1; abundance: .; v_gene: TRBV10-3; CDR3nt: TGTGCCATCAGTGGGGCGGGGGTAGGAAATGAGCAGTTCTTC; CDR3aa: CAISGAGVGNEQFF
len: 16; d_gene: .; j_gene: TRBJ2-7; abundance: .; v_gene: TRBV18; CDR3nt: TGTGCCAGCTCACCACCGCAGACAGGTAGGGCCTACGAGCAGTACTTC; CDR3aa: CASSPPQTGRAYEQYF
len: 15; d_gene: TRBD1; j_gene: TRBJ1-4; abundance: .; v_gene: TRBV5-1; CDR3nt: TGCGCCAGCAGCCCGGGGACAGGGGGGGATGAAAAACTGTTTTTT; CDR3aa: CASSPGTGGDEKLFF